This paragraph reports one T cell receptor (beta chain). Its cognate antigen is unknown. All donors were healthy HIV-negative adults lacking recent acute infections or vaccinations. CDR3 length equals 17 residues. Per germline, CDR1 SGHTA and CDR2 FQGNSA. Trimming removed 5 bases at V and 0 bases at J, with 16 bases between. The entry originates in a study of shared clonotypes between healthy human individuals. The overall study: Sampling drew on donors who were two women and three men aged 18 to 49. Each donor's CD4 naive and CD4 memory cells filled three plates apiece, CD8 naive two, and CD8 memory one.

The protocol was immunoSEQ multiplex PCR, while the TCRdb copy is restricted to in-frame clones and leaves out a portion. The sample holds a few million clones; around nine tenths are singletons and the top ten take over 0.12%. Study-wide findings and caveats: Estimated richness values were generally larger in naive subsets than in memory subsets.

This receptor was obtained from a man aged 18 to 30 in good health. The sample was naive CD4+ T cells sorted from blood. The subset is: CD45RA+ positively selected. The V gene is TRBV7-2, the J gene TRBJ2-2, with D possibly matching TRBD2 (5 bases). The CDR3 DNA sequence: TGTGCCAGCAGCCCCCTGGGTGCAGCGGCGAACACCGGGGAGCTGTTTTTT. Its protein product is CASSPLGAAANTGELFF.